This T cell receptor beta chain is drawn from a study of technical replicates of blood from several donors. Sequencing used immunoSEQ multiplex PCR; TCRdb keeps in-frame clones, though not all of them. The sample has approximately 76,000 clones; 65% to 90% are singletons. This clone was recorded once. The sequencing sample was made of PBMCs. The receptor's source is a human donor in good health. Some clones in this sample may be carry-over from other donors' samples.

For the CDR3, the DNA is TGTGCCTGGAGTTTTAGCGGACAAGAGACCCAGTACTTC. Protein: CAWSFSGQETQYF. The gene calls are TRBV30 and TRBJ2-5, with a weak D call TRBD2 (6 bases). Per the germline V gene, CDR1 is GTSNPN and CDR2 is SVGIG (reference sequence). The CDR3 has 13 residues. The V and J ends lost 2 bases and 2 bases respectively, with 9 bases between them.